The present TCR beta chain was sequenced within a study of response to subunit inactivated influenza vaccine. This clonotype occurred many times. The germline CDR1 and CDR2 sequences are SGHTA and FQGNSA. The CDR3 is 16 residues long. V lost 1 base and J lost 10; bases outside the gene matches: 10. TCRdb re-called the RT-PCR reads with MiXCR, one entry per CDR3 protein. The data hold some 550,000 distinct CDR3 sequences, with approximately 20% observed a single time. These data were likewise used in another study, on T cells expressing NK-cell markers. Per that paper: In generating TCR beta cDNA, 5'RACE template switching with UMIs was used. Among eight sequenced donors, seven carried HCMV seropositivity while one was seronegative. Sorting was restricted to alpha-beta TCR T cells by an anti-gamma-delta TCR antibody in several experiments. Dominant NKG2C+ clonotypes accounted for about 1.0-8% of CD8+ T cells in about 6 donors.

The V and J genes are TRBV7-2 and TRBJ1-6, with 7 bases fitting TRBD1. The TCR comes from a man aged 50-59 years who received an inactivated influenza vaccine. This sample comprised CD4+ T cells sorted from PBMCs, obtained 11 to 12 days after vaccination. Written as DNA, the CDR3 is TGTGCCAGCAGCTTAGTCGGGACGGACAGGAGATCACCCCTCCACTTT. As protein: CASSLVGTDRRSPLHF.